The source of this T cell receptor beta chain is a study of Graves' ophthalmopathy and Graves' hyperthyroidism. General study results and limits: Blood samples also showed most expanded thyroid clonotypes exceeding 0.001 frequency.

No donor had other autoimmune disease, uncontrolled infection, pregnancy or lactation. The PBMCs originated from around 11 ml of fresh peripheral blood. This clonotype was seen at least ten times. What it binds is not known. V gave up 2 bases and J gave up 5 bases, with 12 bases separating them. CDR3 size: 14 residues. Looked up from germline, CDR1 is MGHRA and CDR2 is YSYEKL. Amplifying from RNA transcripts, the study obtained TCR beta CDR3 regions. First-round RT-PCR employed HTBI primers, with a second-round multiplex PCR after it. A single record per CDR3 protein comes from TCRdb applying MiXCR to the multiplex PCR reads. The sample includes 350,000 to 400,000 distinct CDR3 sequences, roughly 15% of them seen just once.

The rearrangement links TRBV4-1 to TRBJ1-1, with D possibly TRBD1 on 6 matching bases. Input material: peripheral blood. The clonotype comes from a woman under 30 with stable Graves' hyperthyroidism. The CDR3 coding sequence is TGCGCCAGCAGCCAACGGCAGGGGTGGACTGAAGCTTTCTTT. Its translation: CASSQRQGWTEAFF.